Presented here are 20 T cell receptor beta chains from one specimen sequenced in a study of cytomegalovirus exposure and HLA in healthy donors. Method: immunoSEQ multiplex PCR; TCRdb's copy keeps in-frame clones and lacks some. The sample has about 98,000 clones, about 88% seen once. Sequencing input: PBMCs. These receptor sequences come from a man aged 18-30 years in good health and CMV-seropositive.

This chain uses TRBV27 with TRBJ2-7, with TRBD1 matching over 9 bases. This CDR3 region has 14 residues. V lost 5 bases and J lost 3; bases outside the gene matches: 5. Germline V gene lookup returns CDR1 MNHEY and CDR2 SMNVEV (reference sequence). The CDR3 loop is CASSPGTGNYEQYF. CDR3 in DNA: TGTGCCAGCAGTCCAGGGACAGGGAACTACGAGCAGTACTTC.

The chain couples TRBV11-2 to TRBJ2-1, with 13 bases that match TRBD2. Germline CDR1 reads SGHAT; CDR2 reads FQNNGV. The CDR3 runs to 15 residues. V was clipped by 5 bases and J by 7 bases; unmatched bases: 5. The CDR3 is CASSRLAGGLNEQFF. The CDR3 coding sequence is TGTGCCAGCAGCCGACTAGCGGGGGGCTTGAATGAGCAGTTCTTC.

The chain combines TRBV11-2 with TRBJ2-5; weak D call: TRBD1 (5 bases). V was cut by 5 bases and J by 2 bases, with 12 bases left in between. The CDR3 is 14 amino acids. Germline V gives CDR1 SGHAT, CDR2 FQNNGV. As DNA, the CDR3 is TGTGCCAGCAGCCCGACAGACCTACAAGAGACCCAGTACTTC. It translates to CASSPTDLQETQYF.

V is TRBV4-1 and J is TRBJ2-5; 10 bases map to TRBD2. J was trimmed by 4 bases and V by 4 bases; bases with no gene match: 6. CDR3 size: 15 residues. Looked up from germline, CDR1 is MGHRA and CDR2 is YSYEKL. The CDR3 protein is CASSLVLAGTETQYF. In DNA form, the CDR3 reads TGCGCCAGCAGCCTGGTACTAGCGGGAACAGAGACCCAGTACTTC.

The chain uses TRBV18 and TRBJ2-5; 10 bases fit TRBD2. Germline V CDR1 and CDR2: KGHSH, LQKENI. J gave up 6 bases and V 3 bases, and 7 bases lay outside the gene matches. The CDR3 sequence is 15 residues long. The DNA of the CDR3 is TGTGCCAGCTCACCGAGCCTAGCGGGGGAAAAGACCCAGTACTTC. Residues: CASSPSLAGEKTQYF. Variable domain in full (rest from reference TRBV18 and TRBJ2-5): NAGVMQNPRHLVRRRGQEARLRCSPMKGHSHVYWYRQLPEEGLKFMVYLQKENIIDESGMPKERFSAEFPKEGPSILRIQQVVRGDSAAYFCASSPSLAGEKTQYFGPGTRLLVL.

The rearrangement joins TRBV5-5 to TRBJ2-1; the D is unclear. The germline gives CDR1 SGHKS, CDR2 YYEKEE (reference sequence). V lost 0 bases, J lost 0 bases, and 7 bases lay in between. The CDR3 runs to 15 residues. In DNA form, the CDR3 reads TGTGCCAGCAGCTTGGTACAGAACTCCTACAATGAGCAGTTCTTC. It is translated as CASSLVQNSYNEQFF.

This clone was seen only once. This chain connects TRBV4-1 to TRBJ1-5, with D unclear. Trimming took off 2 bases at V and 3 bases at J, with 17 bases between the two ends. The CDR3 runs to 17 residues. Germline-derived CDR1 and CDR2 are MGHRA and YSYEKL. CDR3 region: CASSQHITDQLNQPQHF. The CDR3 nucleotides are TGCGCCAGCAGCCAACACATAACAGATCAGCTCAATCAGCCCCAGCATTTT.

This clone appeared a single time. This sequence joins TRBV7-3 and TRBJ2-1; unclear D gene. The germline V and J ends were trimmed by 2 bases and 5 bases, with 13 bases remaining between them. Germline CDR1 is SGHTA and CDR2 is FQGTGA. There are 15 residues in the CDR3. For the CDR3, the DNA is TGTGCCAGCAGCTTAGGAGTTGGGTGGAACAATGAGCAGTTCTTC. Translation: CASSLGVGWNNEQFF.

This chain uses TRBV2 with TRBJ2-5, with D maybe TRBD1 (5 bases). This CDR3 has 14 amino acids. CDR1 is SNHLY, CDR2 FYNNEI, per germline. V was cut by 6 bases and J by 5 bases, with 16 bases left in between. CDR3 sequence: CASSDPGFAETQYF. CDR3 DNA sequence: TGTGCCAGCAGCGATCCAGGGTTTGCGGAGACCCAGTACTTC. Variable domain in full (rest from reference TRBV2 and TRBJ2-5): EPEVTQTPSHQVTQMGQEVILRCVPISNHLYFYWYRQILGQKVEFLVSFYNNEISEKSEIFDDQFSVERPDGSNFTLKIRSTKLEDSAMYFCASSDPGFAETQYFGPGTRLLVL.

The chain combines TRBV6-6 with TRBJ2-6; D might be TRBD1 (6 bases). V gave up 7 bases and J gave up 0 bases, with 13 bases separating them. Germline CDR1 MNHNY, CDR2 SVGAGI (reference sequence). The CDR3 loop spans 16 amino acids. For the CDR3, the DNA is TGTGCCAGCAACGAAAAAGGGGGCTCTGGGGCCAACGTCCTGACTTTC. Amino acid sequence: CASNEKGGSGANVLTF.

The chain has TRBV7-6 and TRBJ1-1, with 7 bases lining up with TRBD1. The trim removed 1 base at V and 11 bases at J, leaving 25 bases unmatched. Germline assignment: CDR1 SGHVS and CDR2 FNYEAQ. This CDR3 is built from 19 residues. The CDR3 is CASSLGPGQRRLVEEVAFF. The CDR3 DNA reads as TGTGCCAGCAGCTTAGGCCCGGGACAGAGGAGGTTGGTGGAGGAGGTGGCTTTCTTT. Full variable domain (remainder filled in from reference TRBV7-6 and TRBJ1-1): GAGVSQSPRYKVTKRGQDVALRCDPISGHVSLYWYRQALGQGPEFLTYFNYEAQQDKSGLPNDRFSAERPEGSISTLTIQRTEQRDSAMYRCASSLGPGQRRLVEEVAFFGQGTRLTVV.

The chain employs TRBV27 and TRBJ2-6, with D possibly TRBD2 on 6 matching bases. CDR1 is MNHEY, CDR2 SMNVEV, per germline (reference sequence). Trimming removed 7 bases at V and 3 bases at J, with 10 bases between. This CDR3 has 14 residues. CDR3 residues: CASMEGVGANVLTF. CDR3 nucleotides: TGTGCCAGCATGGAGGGTGTTGGGGCCAACGTCCTGACTTTC.

V gene TRBV5-1 combines with J gene TRBJ2-7; 10 bases align to TRBD1. The CDR3 length is 15 residues. CDR1 is SGHRS and CDR2 is YFSETQ in the germline V gene. V dropped 0 bases and J dropped 3; count of bases not matched to a gene: 3. Written as DNA, the CDR3 is TGCGCCAGCAGCTTGGGGACAGGGGGAGGCTACGAGCAGTACTTC. Its protein is CASSLGTGGGYEQYF.

The gene calls are TRBV6-1 and TRBJ1-4, with a weak D call TRBD1 (5 bases). The CDR3 is 14 residues long. Germline CDR1 reads MNHNS; CDR2 reads SASEGT. The germline V and J ends were trimmed by 2 bases and 8 bases, with 12 bases remaining between them. The CDR3 DNA reads TGTGCCAGCAGTGAATGGGGGGATGGCGAAAAACTGTTTTTT. This encodes CASSEWGDGEKLFF.

The J gene is TRBJ2-2, the V gene TRBV19; TRBD2 is a possible D gene (6 bases). The CDR3 extends over 16 amino acids. With 5 bases removed from V and 2 bases from J, the gap between germline ends came to 15 bases. Germline values: CDR1 LNHDA, CDR2 SQIVND (reference sequence). CDR3 sequence: CASSSMTRGNTGELFF. The CDR3 nucleotides are TGTGCCAGTAGTTCAATGACTAGAGGCAACACCGGGGAGCTGTTTTTT.

The V gene is TRBV14, the J gene TRBJ2-2, with TRBD1 identical over 8 bases. J gave up 7 bases and V 1 base, and 8 bases lay outside the gene matches. In germline, CDR1 is SGHDN, CDR2 FVKESK. CDR3 length: 16 amino acids. In DNA form, the CDR3 reads TGTGCCAGCAGCCAAGGACCCAGGGGGCGCGGCGGGGAGCTGTTTTTT. This codes for CASSQGPRGRGGELFF.

The count of this clone is one. The gene calls are TRBV2 and TRBJ2-1; 7 positions match TRBD2. Germline values: CDR1 SNHLY, CDR2 FYNNEI. The junction had 8 bases not matched to a gene; V was cut back by 3 bases and J by 15 bases. This CDR3 is built from 12 residues. The CDR3 here is CASSEGDYWGFF. CDR3 coding DNA: TGTGCCAGCAGTGAGGGGGACTACTGGGGGTTCTTC.

This rearrangement joins TRBV5-5 to TRBJ2-1; D gene uncertain. Between the trimmed V and J ends, which lost 2 bases and 9 bases, there was a span of 9 bases. The CDR3 totals 12 residues. The germline gives CDR1 SGHKS, CDR2 YYEKEE (reference sequence). The CDR3 loop is CASSFVGGEQFF. Written as DNA, the CDR3 is TGTGCCAGCAGCTTTGTCGGTGGTGAGCAGTTCTTC.

Here the CDR3 DNA reads TGTGCCAGCAGTGCGATGGACAGGGGACCTAAAGAGACCCAGTACTTC. Translated, it gives CASSAMDRGPKETQYF. The rearrangement joins TRBV6-1 to TRBJ2-5; 9 nucleotides match TRBD1. J lost 3 bases, V lost 4 bases, and 9 bases had no gene match. This CDR3 contains 16 residues. Germline V gene data show CDR1 as MNHNS and CDR2 as SASEGT.

The chain carries TRBV4-3 and TRBJ1-4; the D gene is possibly TRBD1 (5 bases). Germline-derived CDR1 and CDR2 are LGHNA and YSLEER. V lost 1 base and J lost 2, with 20 bases in between. There are 19 residues in the CDR3. The CDR3 spells CASSQGTVSGGSTNEKLFF. The CDR3 region has the DNA TGCGCCAGCAGCCAAGGAACGGTCTCCGGGGGGTCGACTAATGAAAAACTGTTTTTT.